This T cell receptor beta chain appears in the sequencing data of a study of technical replicates of blood from a few donors. TCRdb's copy holds only in-frame clones and misses some; the assay was immunoSEQ multiplex PCR. The sample has approximately 79,000 clones; approximately 93% are singletons. Per the germline V gene, CDR1 is SGHNT and CDR2 is YENEEA. V was pared by 3 bases and J by 3 bases, with 12 bases between. This CDR3 is 14 amino acids long. This clone was counted once. This receptor was taken from a human donor in good health. The sequencing sample was made of T cells isolated from PBMCs. The rearrangement joins TRBV11-3 to TRBJ2-7, with D unresolved. CDR3 sequence reads: CASSLLGVDYEQYF. The DNA of the CDR3 is TGTGCCAGCAGCTTGCTAGGAGTGGACTACGAGCAGTACTTC.